This is a list of T cell receptor beta chains from one sample in a study of shared clonotypes between healthy human individuals. Using immunoSEQ multiplex PCR, the repertoire was profiled, and TCRdb retains in-frame clones only, with some absent. The sample consists of around 2.3 million clones, about 94% of them appearing once. Sequenced material: naive CD4+ T cells sorted from blood. Receptors originate from a man aged 18 to 29 in good health. Each CDR3 is given with its conserved first and last residue. The order of the fields is D gene, V gene, J gene, clone size, CDR3 DNA, CDR3 protein. A D gene is named only where the DNA matches it firmly. Clone size is given for some rows only: seen once, a few or many times, or a class if the clone is expanded.

.	TRBV7-9	TRBJ2-5	.	TGTGCCAGCAGCCATCGTACCGGGACTCCGATGGGGGAGACCCAGTACTTC	CASSHRTGTPMGETQYF
TRBD1	TRBV11-2	TRBJ1-1	.	TGTGCCAGCAGCGATAAATCCGGGACAGTTGAGAACACTGAAGCTTTCTTT	CASSDKSGTVENTEAFF
.	TRBV7-9	TRBJ2-5	.	TGTGCCAGCAGCCCTCGGTCTCAAGAGACCCAGTACTTC	CASSPRSQETQYF
TRBD2	TRBV7-9	TRBJ2-1	.	TGTGCCAGCAGCAGACTAGCGGGAGGGCCTAATGAGCAGTTCTTC	CASSRLAGGPNEQFF
.	TRBV29-1	TRBJ2-2	.	TGCAGCGCCGGTCGAGAGGAGCTGTTTTTT	CSAGREELFF
TRBD1	TRBV6-1	TRBJ1-5	.	TGTGCCAGCAGTGGGACAGGTAACGATCAGCCCCAGCATTTT	CASSGTGNDQPQHF
.	TRBV7-2	TRBJ2-3	.	TGTGCCAGCAGCGCTCACGCACGGGGCTCCACAGATACGCAGTATTTT	CASSAHARGSTDTQYF
TRBD2	TRBV6-5	TRBJ2-5	.	TGTGCCAGCAGATTGCGGGGGGACTACTTAGGGACCCAGTACTTC	CASRLRGDYLGTQYF
.	TRBV6-1	TRBJ1-2	.	TGTGCCAGCAGTACAGGGACCAACTATGGCTACACCTTC	CASSTGTNYGYTF
TRBD1	TRBV7-8	TRBJ1-1	.	TGTGCCAGCAGCTTAGGGACCGGGACAGGGGTTGCTGAAGCTTTCTTT	CASSLGTGTGVAEAFF
TRBD1	TRBV7-6	TRBJ2-5	.	TGTGCCAGCAGCTTAGACAGGGGAGTGGGAGAGACCCAGTACTTC	CASSLDRGVGETQYF
TRBD1	TRBV2	TRBJ1-1	.	TGTGCCAGCATAAGACAGGGGTTGAACACTGAAGCTTTCTTT	CASIRQGLNTEAFF
.	TRBV6-1	TRBJ1-5	.	TGTGCCAGCAGTGAAGCGAAGCAGGGTAATCAGCCCCAGCATTTT	CASSEAKQGNQPQHF
.	TRBV7-8	TRBJ2-1	.	TGTGCCAGCAGCTTAATAGGCTCAAGGGATGAGCAGTTCTTC	CASSLIGSRDEQFF
TRBD1	TRBV6-6	TRBJ1-2	.	TGTGCCAGCAGTTACGGGGACAGCAACTATGGCTACACCTTC	CASSYGDSNYGYTF
.	TRBV25-1	TRBJ1-1	.	TGTGCCAGCAGTGTATCGGGGGCGGCCACTGAAGCTTTCTTT	CASSVSGAATEAFF
.	TRBV27	TRBJ2-2	.	TGTGCCAGCAGTACCAGTGGGACCGGGGAGCTGTTTTTT	CASSTSGTGELFF
.	TRBV9	TRBJ1-1	.	TGTGCCAGCAGCGTAGACCCCTCAGGGATGAACACTGAAGCTTTCTTT	CASSVDPSGMNTEAFF
.	TRBV18	TRBJ2-7	.	TGTGCCAGCTCACCAGCCCTCGGGGTCGGCGACGAGCAGTACTTC	CASSPALGVGDEQYF
TRBD1	TRBV9	TRBJ1-2	.	TGTGCCAGCAGCCCCAGGGGGGACGGCTACACCTTC	CASSPRGDGYTF
.	TRBV30	TRBJ2-7	.	TGTGCCTGGAGTGTAATAGGCAGGGAGCAGTACTTC	CAWSVIGREQYF
.	TRBV2	TRBJ2-1	.	TGTGCCAGCAGTGACCGGGGCAAGAACAATGAGCAGTTCTTC	CASSDRGKNNEQFF
.	TRBV30	TRBJ1-2	.	TGTGCCTGGACCCTACCCGGCTATGGCTACACCTTC	CAWTLPGYGYTF
.	TRBV9	TRBJ1-2	.	TGTGCCAGCACCGGGGACGGGGGGCCTGGCTACACCTTC	CASTGDGGPGYTF
TRBD1	TRBV29-1	TRBJ1-2	once	TGCAGCGTAGTCACAGGGGGCGATGGCTACACCTTC	CSVVTGGDGYTF
TRBD1	TRBV27	TRBJ1-6	.	TGTGCCAGCAGCGAAGGACAGGGGGCCTATTCACCCCTCCACTTT	CASSEGQGAYSPLHF
.	TRBV6-5	TRBJ2-4	.	TGTGCCAGCAGGCCCGACCGGGAGAGTAAAAACATTCAGTACTTC	CASRPDRESKNIQYF
TRBD2	TRBV7-2	TRBJ2-7	.	TGTGCCAGCAGCTTAGCAGCGGGAGTCTCCTACGAGCAGTACTTC	CASSLAAGVSYEQYF
.	TRBV6-5	TRBJ2-5	.	TGTGCCAGCAGTTACGCTGGTGAGACCCAGTACTTC	CASSYAGETQYF
.	TRBV19	TRBJ2-5	.	TGTACCAGTAGTGCTCCGGGGACCCAGTACTTC	CTSSAPGTQYF
.	TRBV4-1	TRBJ2-3	.	TGCGCCAGCAGCCAAGACCCGTTAGGCGGCACAGATACGCAGTATTTT	CASSQDPLGGTDTQYF
.	TRBV5-4	TRBJ2-5	.	TGTGCCAGCAGCTTGACCGGGGTTGGAGAGACCCAGTACTTC	CASSLTGVGETQYF
.	TRBV28	TRBJ2-1	.	TGTGCCAGCAGTTTGCGGCGGGGCCTTAGGGATGAGCAGTTCTTC	CASSLRRGLRDEQFF
.	TRBV9	TRBJ2-3	once	TGTGCCAGCAGCGTAGGTGGCGGGGATACGCAGTATTTT	CASSVGGGDTQYF
.	TRBV28	TRBJ1-2	.	TGTGCCAGCAGTTTACTTGACAGGCTGAACTATGGCTACACCTTC	CASSLLDRLNYGYTF
TRBD1	TRBV4-1	TRBJ1-6	.	TGCGCCAGCAGCCAGGGACAGGGAATACCCCTCCACTTT	CASSQGQGIPLHF
.	TRBV28	TRBJ1-6	.	TGTGCCAGCAGCCCCCACGCTCGTCGGGGATTGGGGTATTCACCCCTCCACTTT	CASSPHARRGLGYSPLHF
TRBD1	TRBV7-6	TRBJ1-4	.	TGTGCCAGCAGCGAGACAGGGGGCGGTGAAAAACTGTTTTTT	CASSETGGGEKLFF
TRBD2	TRBV2	TRBJ2-5	.	TGTGCCAGCGGGGAGGGAGAGACCCAGTACTTC	CASGEGETQYF
TRBD1	TRBV19	TRBJ1-3	once	TGTGCCAGTAGTACGACAGGGTCCAATGGAAACACCATATATTTT	CASSTTGSNGNTIYF
TRBD2	TRBV5-1	TRBJ2-3	.	TGCGCCAGCAGCTCCGGGTGGCTAGCGGGGGGGAACACAGATACGCAGTATTTT	CASSSGWLAGGNTDTQYF
.	TRBV18	TRBJ1-3	.	TGTGCCAGCTCACTACCTACAGGAGATGGAAACACCATATATTTT	CASSLPTGDGNTIYF
.	TRBV7-2	TRBJ2-7	.	TGTGCCAGCAGCTCCCAGGGAGGTGGAAGCTCCTACGAGCAGTACTTC	CASSSQGGGSSYEQYF
TRBD1	TRBV18	TRBJ2-3	.	TGTGCCAGCTCAAGACAGGGGGGCCCAGATACGCAGTATTTT	CASSRQGGPDTQYF
.	TRBV5-3	TRBJ2-7	.	TGTGCCAGAGGACCTCGAGGACCAAACTACGAGCAGTACTTC	CARGPRGPNYEQYF
.	TRBV6-6	TRBJ2-7	.	TGTGCCAGCAACCTCGGGACCAGTTTGGAGCAGTACTTC	CASNLGTSLEQYF
.	TRBV27	TRBJ1-1	once	TGTGCCAGCAGTCCTCGGGGCGGGGCCACTGAAGCTTTCTTT	CASSPRGGATEAFF
TRBD2	TRBV14	TRBJ2-5	.	TGTGCCAGCAGCCCTAGCGGGGGAAGGTCAGAGACCCAGTACTTC	CASSPSGGRSETQYF
.	TRBV7-9	TRBJ2-7	.	TGTGCCAGCAGCTTAGGAGGGCTCTACGAGCAGTACTTC	CASSLGGLYEQYF